This T cell receptor beta chain was obtained from a study of blood T cell repertoires in COVID-19. CDR1 and CDR2 from the germline V gene are LGHNA and YSLEER. This CDR3 is built from 15 residues. The V end lost 1 base, the J end lost 4 bases, and 13 bases lay between the germline ends. TCRdb's copy holds only in-frame clones and misses some; the assay was immunoSEQ multiplex PCR. The sample holds about 280,000 clones, roughly 87% seen once. The study recruited people aged about 18 to 89 years across about two dozen US areas. In assigning cohorts, the study relied on participant-reported clinical history. For recovered donors of Cohort 3, there were two negative PCRs, clearance, or symptom resolution.

The genes are TRBV4-3 and TRBJ2-5; possibly TRBD2 for D (6 bases). The specimen was PBMCs or T cells enriched from blood (not recorded which). The TCR was taken from a woman aged 40-49 years who had recovered from COVID-19. CDR3 coding DNA: TGCGCCAGCAGCCAAGCGGGAGACCGGTTAGAGACCCAGTACTTC. Translating it yields CASSQAGDRLETQYF.